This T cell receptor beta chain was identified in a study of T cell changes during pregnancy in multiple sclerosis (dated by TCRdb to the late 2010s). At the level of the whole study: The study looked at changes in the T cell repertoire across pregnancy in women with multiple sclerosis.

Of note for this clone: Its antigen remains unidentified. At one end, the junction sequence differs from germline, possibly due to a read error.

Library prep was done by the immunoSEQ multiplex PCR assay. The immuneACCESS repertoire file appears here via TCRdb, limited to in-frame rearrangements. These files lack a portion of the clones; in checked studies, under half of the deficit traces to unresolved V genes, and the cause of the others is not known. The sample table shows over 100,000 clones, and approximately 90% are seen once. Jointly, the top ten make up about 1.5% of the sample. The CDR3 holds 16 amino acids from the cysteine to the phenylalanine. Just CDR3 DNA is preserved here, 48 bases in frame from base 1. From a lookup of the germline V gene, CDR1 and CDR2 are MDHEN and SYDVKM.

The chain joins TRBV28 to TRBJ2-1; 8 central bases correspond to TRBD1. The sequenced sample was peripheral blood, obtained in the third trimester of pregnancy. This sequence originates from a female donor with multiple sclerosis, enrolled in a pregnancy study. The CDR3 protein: CASSLYRGQGAPEQFF. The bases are TGTGCCAGCAGCTTATATCGAGGACAGGGTGCCCCTGAGCAGTTCTTC.